Below are 14 T cell receptor beta chains sequenced from a single sample in a study of blood T cell repertoires in COVID-19. Sequencing was performed with immunoSEQ multiplex PCR; in TCRdb, only in-frame clones are kept and a portion is missing. The repertoire has 35,000 to 40,000 clones, around 84% of them found once; the top ten carry 1.5% to 2%. Sequencing was carried out using peripheral blood. The receptors were gathered from a man in his fifties or sixties with COVID-19, enrolled during active disease.

This sequence joins TRBV7-6 and TRBJ2-2; 11 nucleotides agree with TRBD2. Unmatched junction bases numbered 7, after V lost 5 bases and J lost 5 bases. CDR1 and CDR2 from the germline V gene are SGHVS and FNYEAQ. The CDR3 is made up of 16 amino acids. In nucleotides, the CDR3 is TGTGCCAGCAGCACCTTAGCGGGAGGGGGTACCGGGGAGCTGTTTTTT. Amino acid sequence: CASSTLAGGGTGELFF.

The V call is TRBV11-2, the J call TRBJ1-3; D not certain. The CDR3 is made up of 15 amino acids. CDR1 and CDR2 (germline): SGHAT, FQNNGV. V lost 5 bases and J lost 0, with 11 bases in between. CDR3 residues: CASSPDGLSGNTIYF. DNA for the CDR3: TGTGCCAGCAGCCCCGACGGACTCTCTGGAAACACCATATATTTT.

V is TRBV3-1 (or the pseudogene TRBV3-2) and J is TRBJ2-7; weak D call: TRBD2 (6 bases). Germline CDR1 and CDR2: LGHDT and YNNKEL (reference sequence). The CDR3 consists of 13 residues. Trimming pared 7 bases from V and 6 bases from J, leaving 16 bases between. This CDR3 reads CASTDRRGGEQYF. The CDR3 DNA is TGTGCCAGCACCGATCGCCGGGGAGGCGAGCAGTACTTC.

This sequence joins TRBV5-6 and TRBJ1-3, with D possibly matching TRBD1 (5 bases). Trimming stripped 0 bases from V and 3 bases from J, with 7 bases between. Looked up from germline, CDR1 is SGHDT and CDR2 is YYEEEE. This CDR3 contains 14 residues. CDR3 in DNA: TGTGCCAGCAGCTTGGCAGGGATTGGAAACACCATATATTTT. Encoded protein: CASSLAGIGNTIYF.

The gene calls are TRBV2 and TRBJ1-2, with 9 bases matching TRBD1. The CDR3 extends over 14 amino acids. Germline CDR1 reads SNHLY; CDR2 reads FYNNEI. The V segment lost 6 bases and the J segment 6 bases; nucleotides outside the gene matches: 8. The CDR3, as DNA: TGTGCCAGCAGCCTACCACAGGGGGCCGATGGCTACACCTTC. Translation gives CASSLPQGADGYTF.

The chain combines TRBV6-2 or TRBV6-3 with TRBJ1-5, with D perhaps matching TRBD1 (6 bases). CDR1 is MNHEY and CDR2 is SVGEGT in the germline V gene. The CDR3 runs to 15 residues. Trimming removed 6 bases at V and 3 bases at J, with 15 bases between. In DNA, the CDR3 is TGTGCCAGCAGCCCGGGACAAGGAAACAATCAGCCCCAGCATTTT. This gives the protein CASSPGQGNNQPQHF.

The chain is built from TRBV15 and TRBJ1-3, with TRBD1 matching 7 bases. Germline V gives CDR1 LNHNV, CDR2 YYDKDF (reference sequence). V was pared by 5 bases and J by 0 bases, with 4 bases of the junction left unmatched. The CDR3 totals 15 residues. The CDR3 spells CATSLWDSSGNTIYF. As DNA, the CDR3 is TGTGCCACCAGCCTTTGGGACAGCTCTGGAAACACCATATATTTT.

The J gene is TRBJ2-1, the V gene TRBV27, with 8 bases lining up with TRBD2. This CDR3 is 15 amino acids long. The trim removed 3 bases at V and 4 bases at J, leaving 5 bases unmatched. Per the germline V gene, CDR1 is MNHEY and CDR2 is SMNVEV (reference sequence). The CDR3 nucleotides are TGTGCCAGCAGTTTGGACGGGAGGGGTTACAATGAGCAGTTCTTC. Its translation: CASSLDGRGYNEQFF.

The J gene is TRBJ1-2, the V gene TRBV10-3, with D possibly TRBD1 on 5 matching bases. This CDR3 is built from 18 residues. The germline V gene encodes CDR1 ENHRY and CDR2 SYGVKD. The germline V and J ends were trimmed by 0 bases and 2 bases, with 19 bases remaining between them. The CDR3 DNA is TGTGCCATCAGTGAGTCGGTGGGGGGAAGGTGGTCGAACTATGGCTACACCTTC. Encoded protein: CAISESVGGRWSNYGYTF.

The J gene is TRBJ1-1, the V gene TRBV5-1, with D maybe TRBD1 (6 bases). This CDR3 has 14 residues. V was pared by 5 bases and J by 4 bases, with 15 bases between. Germline assignment: CDR1 SGHRS and CDR2 YFSETQ. Here the CDR3 DNA reads TGCGCCAGCAGGGGGGCAGGCAGCTCCACTGAAGCTTTCTTT. This codes for CASRGAGSSTEAFF. The full variable domain, rest sourced from reference TRBV5-1 and TRBJ1-1, is KAGVTQTPRYLIKTRGQQVTLSCSPISGHRSVSWYQQTPGQGLQFLFEYFSETQRNKGNFPGRFSGRQFSNSRSEMNVSTLELGDSALYLCASRGAGSSTEAFFGQGTRLTVV.

This chain joins TRBV11-1 and TRBJ1-1, with 7 nucleotides matching TRBD1. With V trimmed by 0 bases and J by 6 bases, 7 bases remained unmatched. Germline CDR1 SGHAT, CDR2 FQDESV (reference sequence). CDR3 length: 15 residues. The CDR3 coding sequence is TGTGCCAGCAGCTTAGCTCGGGGCAGGGGGGCTGAAGCTTTCTTT. It translates to CASSLARGRGAEAFF.

This chain uses TRBV3-1 (or the pseudogene TRBV3-2) with TRBJ2-7; TRBD2 matches at 14 bases. Germline V gives CDR1 LGHDT, CDR2 YNNKEL (reference sequence). V lost 8 bases to trimming and J lost 6 bases; unmatched junction nucleotides: 15. The CDR3 loop spans 17 amino acids. CDR3 nucleotides: TGTGCCAGCGCCACCGGCGGGACTAGCGGGAGAGGGAGCGAGCAGTACTTC. It translates to CASATGGTSGRGSEQYF.

This chain connects TRBV7-3 to TRBJ2-1, with 9 bases lining up with TRBD2. CDR1 and CDR2 from the germline V gene are SGHTA and FQGTGA. The ends lost 5 bases at V and 4 bases at J; junction bases unmatched: 6. The CDR3 contains 15 residues. The CDR3 reads CASSILSGSYNEQFF. The CDR3 coding sequence is TGTGCCAGCAGCATCCTTAGCGGGAGTTACAATGAGCAGTTCTTC.

CDR3: CASSYSPGGEQFF. CDR3 bases: TGTGCCAGCAGTTACTCACCAGGGGGTGAGCAGTTCTTC. The J gene is TRBJ2-1, the V gene TRBV6-5, with 7 bases matching TRBD1. The V gene's germline CDR1 is MNHEY and CDR2 SVGAGI. Trimming at V came to 0 bases and at J to 9 bases, leaving 2 bases not matched to a gene. The CDR3 totals 13 residues.